This T cell receptor (beta chain) originates from a study of T cell repertoires in cytomegalovirus infection. Study background: Public TCR beta signatures indicated both CMV infection and matching HLA type.

This clonotype has a handful of counts. CDR3 size: 14 residues. Germline CDR1 is SGHDN and CDR2 is FVKESK. The V and J ends lost 4 bases and 4 bases, in that order; junction bases with no gene match: 2. TCRdb re-called the reads through MiXCR, storing one row per CDR3 protein. The sample contains approximately 550,000 distinct CDR3 sequences, approximately 17% of which appear only once. The specimen was CD8+ T cells from PBMCs. This TCR was sampled from a human donor in good health (CMV status not recorded). Some clones in this sample may be carry-over from other donors' samples. The rearrangement joins TRBV14 to TRBJ2-7, with TRBD1 matching over 12 bases. CDR3 nucleotide sequence: TGTGCCAGCAGCCGGGACAGGGGGCGTTACGAGCAGTACTTC. This sequence encodes CASSRDRGRYEQYF.